Listed below are T cell receptor beta chains from one sample, sequenced in a study of human T cells and chemical hapten exposure. TCRdb re-derived calls from the RACE reads in MiXCR, one entry per CDR3 protein. The sample lists 84,000 or so distinct CDR3 sequences; roughly 10% were seen once. The material sequenced was whole blood, taken in connection with sensitization to the hapten diphenylcyclopropenone (DPC). Every receptor here comes from a woman aged 25 to 39 with alopecia areata. Some clones in this sample may be carry-over from other donors' samples. The CDR3 runs from the conserved cysteine through the conserved F or W. D genes are given only for firm matches. Some rows mark clone size as missing; the rest say once, few, many or name a class of expanded clone.

v_gene,j_gene,abundance,d_gene,CDR3nt,CDR3aa
TRBV6-5,TRBJ1-4,many,-,TGTGCCAGCAGTTATGAGGCAAAGGGTGAAAAACTGTTTTTT,CASSYEAKGEKLFF
TRBV6-2/TRBV6-3,TRBJ1-5,many,TRBD1,TGTGCCAGCAGTTGGGGCCAGGCGGGACAGGGAAATCAGCCCCAGCATTTT,CASSWGQAGQGNQPQHF
TRBV6-2/TRBV6-3,TRBJ1-2,many,-,TGTGCCAGCAGTTACTCGATGAGGGGGTTGAGGACTAACTATGGCTACACCTTC,CASSYSMRGLRTNYGYTF
TRBV12-3/TRBV12-4,TRBJ1-2,many,-,TGTGCCAGCAGCGGGGGAGACTATGGCTACACCTTC,CASSGGDYGYTF
TRBV20-1,TRBJ1-2,-,-,TGCAGTGCTAGAGATCCCGGCCGGACGAAAGACTATGGCTACACCTTC,CSARDPGRTKDYGYTF
TRBV7-3,TRBJ1-1,many,-,TGTGCCAGCAGCCCCCAGGGAGGTGAAGCTTTCTTT,CASSPQGGEAFF
TRBV28,TRBJ1-6,-,-,TGTGCCAGCAGTTGGGGGGGGGACCTCACCCTCCACTTT,CASSWGGDLTLHF
TRBV6-2/TRBV6-3,TRBJ2-7,many,TRBD1,TGTGCCAGCAGATCGACAGGGGGTACCTACGAGCAGTACTTC,CASRSTGGTYEQYF
TRBV4-3,TRBJ2-1,many,-,TGCGCCAGCAGCCAGTTTACGGATGAGCAGTTCTTC,CASSQFTDEQFF
TRBV5-6,TRBJ1-2,many,-,TGTGCCAGCAGCTTGGCCAATTCTAGGGCTTATGGCTACACCTTC,CASSLANSRAYGYTF
TRBV12-3/TRBV12-4,TRBJ2-7,-,-,TGTGCCAGCAGTTTAGCGGGCAACTCCTACGAGCAGTACTTC,CASSLAGNSYEQYF
TRBV5-4,TRBJ1-2,-,-,TGTGCCAGCAGCGGGGGACGGCCACGAATTGCCTATGGCTACACCTTC,CASSGGRPRIAYGYTF
TRBV11-2,TRBJ2-1,-,-,TGTGCCAGCAGCTTAGATCGAGCGGCGACCTACAATGAGCAGTTCTTC,CASSLDRAATYNEQFF
TRBV18,TRBJ1-6,many,-,TGTGCCAGCTCACCTCAGTCCCGGAGCTCCTATAATTCACCCCTCCACTTT,CASSPQSRSSYNSPLHF
TRBV20-1,TRBJ2-3,few,-,TGCAGTGCCTCGCTAGTGTCAGGGCCAAGGTATTTT,CSASLVSGPRYF
TRBV29-1,TRBJ2-5,many,-,TGCAGCGCCCAGGGGAGAGAGACCCAGTACTTC,CSAQGRETQYF
TRBV29-1,TRBJ2-3,many,-,TGCAGCGCACAAGTGGGGTATTCGGATACGCAGTATTTT,CSAQVGYSDTQYF
TRBV12-3/TRBV12-4,TRBJ2-7,-,TRBD1,TGTGCCAGCAGCCGAGGGACAGGGAATTCGCGAGAGCAGTACTTC,CASSRGTGNSREQYF
TRBV29-1,TRBJ1-1,few,-,TGCAGCGTTGGGAACAGGGTAATGAACACTGAAGCTTTCTTT,CSVGNRVMNTEAFF
TRBV29-1,TRBJ1-4,many,-,TGCAGCGTCTACTACACGGCTAATGAAAAACTGTTTTTT,CSVYYTANEKLFF
TRBV15,TRBJ1-5,many,-,TGTGCCACCAGCAGGCACAGTAATCAGCCCCAGCATTTT,CATSRHSNQPQHF
TRBV5-6,TRBJ1-2,many,TRBD1,TGTGCCAGCAGCTTACAGGGGGCGACCTATGGCTACACCTTC,CASSLQGATYGYTF
TRBV7-6,TRBJ2-3,-,TRBD1,TGTGCCAGCAGCTTACGGGACAGGGGGTCAGATACGCAGTATTTT,CASSLRDRGSDTQYF